This TCR beta chain was documented in a study of identical twins. Study-level results: Modelling underestimated the level of out-of-frame TCR alpha sharing observed in monozygotic twins. High-abundance cord blood beta clonotypes had fewer insertions; memory repertoires showed none.

CDR3 length equals 13 residues. Germline CDR1 and CDR2: SGHRS and YFSETQ. V was clipped by 2 bases and J by 8 bases, with 13 bases between them. This clonotype was seen more than once but under ten times. Its target is unknown. Template switching, a step in the protocol, added a universal primer site, and cDNA carried unique molecular identifiers. TCRdb used MiXCR to reprocess the 5' RACE reads, holding one entry per CDR3 protein. Found here are hundreds of thousands of distinct CDR3 sequences, around 9.6% of them singletons; the top ten hold over 4.5%. This TCR was sampled from a woman younger than 35 in good health. The specimen was memory (CD45RO+) T cells sorted from blood. This sequence joins TRBV5-1 and TRBJ1-2, with D perhaps TRBD1 (6 bases). The CDR3 DNA follows: TGCGCCAGCAGCTTCGAAGGGGGAGAAGGCTACACCTTC. This sequence encodes CASSFEGGEGYTF.